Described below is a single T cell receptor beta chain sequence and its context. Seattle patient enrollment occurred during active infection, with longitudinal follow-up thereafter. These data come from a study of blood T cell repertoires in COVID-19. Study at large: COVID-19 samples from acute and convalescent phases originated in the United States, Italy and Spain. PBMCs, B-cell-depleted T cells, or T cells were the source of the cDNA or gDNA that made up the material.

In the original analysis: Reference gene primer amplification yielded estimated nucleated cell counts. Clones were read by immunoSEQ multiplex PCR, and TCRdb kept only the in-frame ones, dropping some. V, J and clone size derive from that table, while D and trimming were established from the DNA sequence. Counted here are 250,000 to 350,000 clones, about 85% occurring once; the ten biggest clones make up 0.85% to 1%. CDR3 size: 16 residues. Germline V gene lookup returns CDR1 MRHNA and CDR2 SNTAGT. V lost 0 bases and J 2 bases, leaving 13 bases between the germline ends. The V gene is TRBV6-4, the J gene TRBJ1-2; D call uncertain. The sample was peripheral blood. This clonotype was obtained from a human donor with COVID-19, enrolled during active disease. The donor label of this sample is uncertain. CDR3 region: CASSDSNTGNNYGYTF. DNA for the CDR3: TGTGCCAGCAGTGACTCGAACACGGGGAACAACTATGGCTACACCTTC.